These 27 T cell receptor beta chains originate from one sample sequenced in a study of blood T cells in healthy people across ages (dated by TCRdb to between 2015 and 2017). Libraries were prepared through 5' RACE. The sequencer listed for this sample is Illumina HiSeq 2500. A second PCR of roughly 6 to 11 cycles was run with a J-beta primer mix and a sample-barcoded 5' primer. The public reads were reprocessed in TCRdb via fastp at Q25 and MiXCR, keeping in-frame beta chains. Each entry is one CDR3 protein sequence, shown with its most common DNA and genes. Within this sample are 790,000 or so distinct CDR3 sequences, with around half of them counted one time only. Approximately 18% of the sample is held by the ten biggest clonotypes. The sequencing sample was made of blood. Receptors originate from a man at least 80 years old in good health.

A few counts support this clonotype. The chain carries TRBV4-3 and TRBJ2-3; TRBD1 agrees at 7 bases. V trimming: 0 bases; J trimming: 4 bases; junction bases outside the gene matches: 7. The V gene's germline CDR1 is LGHNA and CDR2 YSLEER. CDR3 size: 16 residues. The CDR3 here is CASSQDGARGSDTQYF. CDR3 nucleotides: TGCGCCAGCAGCCAAGATGGGGCCAGGGGGTCAGATACGCAGTATTTT.

The V and J genes are TRBV30 and TRBJ1-2; TRBD1 is a possible D gene (6 bases). The germline V and J ends were trimmed by 3 bases and 5 bases, with 10 bases remaining between them. CDR3 size: 12 residues. Germline V gives CDR1 GTSNPN, CDR2 SVGIG (reference sequence). The CDR3 region is CAWRGATYGYTF. The CDR3 bases are TGTGCCTGGAGGGGGGCGACTTATGGCTACACCTTC.

The sample holds many counts of this clonotype. The rearrangement uses TRBV27 and TRBJ2-1; TRBD2 aligns across 8 bases. With 4 bases clipped from V and 6 bases from J, the junction kept 17 bases outside the gene matches. The CDR3 has 18 residues. Germline V CDR1 and CDR2: MNHEY, SMNVEV (reference sequence). The CDR3 DNA follows: TGTGCCAGCAGTTCCCGACCCACAACTAGCGGAATTGGCAATGAGCAGTTCTTC. Encoded protein: CASSSRPTTSGIGNEQFF.

The chain uses TRBV4-3 and TRBJ2-7, with 10 bases that match TRBD2. V shed 0 bases and J 7 bases; nucleotides not matched to a gene: 9. Germline V lookup: CDR1 LGHNA, CDR2 YSLEER. The CDR3 runs 16 residues. The chain's CDR3 is CASSQDQLAGNNEQYF. The CDR3 DNA follows: TGCGCCAGCAGCCAAGATCAACTAGCGGGGAATAATGAGCAGTACTTC.

The chain carries TRBV5-1 and TRBJ2-5; possible D gene TRBD1, 5 bases. This CDR3 is 15 amino acids long. V shed 4 bases and J shed 11 bases, with 24 bases lying between them. In germline, CDR1 is SGHRS, CDR2 YFSETQ. The CDR3 DNA reads TGCGCCAGCAGCCCGGACAAGGGCACCGGCAATGAGCAGTACTTC. Protein: CASSPDKGTGNEQYF.

Only a few counts were recorded for this clonotype. The chain uses TRBV12-3 or TRBV12-4 and TRBJ2-1; no clear D. This CDR3 has 16 amino acids. Trimming removed 6 bases at V and 5 bases at J, with 20 bases between. The CDR3 region has the DNA TGTGCCAGCAGCTATACCCTAATACGAGTTGACAATGAGCAGTTCTTC. It encodes CASSYTLIRVDNEQFF.

This chain joins TRBV5-5 and TRBJ2-4; the D gene is possibly TRBD1 (6 bases). V was shortened by 0 bases and J by 6 bases, with 13 bases between the two germline ends. CDR1 and CDR2 from the germline V gene are SGHKS and YYEKEE (reference sequence). CDR3 length: 15 amino acids. The chain's CDR3 is CASSLDAGEPNIQYF. CDR3 DNA sequence: TGTGCCAGCAGCTTGGATGCAGGGGAGCCAAACATTCAGTACTTC.

The chain recombines TRBV28 with TRBJ1-5, with D possibly matching TRBD1 (6 bases). Between the trimmed V and J ends, which lost 7 bases and 11 bases, there was a span of 24 bases. Germline V CDR1 and CDR2: MDHEN, SYDVKM. This CDR3 comprises 15 residues. Here the CDR3 DNA reads TGTGCCAGCACCAAGGGGGGGACACGGCAATCTGCCCAGCATTTT. Protein product: CASTKGGTRQSAQHF. The full variable domain, with the rest looked up from reference TRBV28 and TRBJ1-5, is DVKVTQSSRYLVKRTGEKVFLECVQDMDHENMFWYRQDPGLGLRLIYFSYDVKMKEKGDIPEGYSVSREKKERFSLILESASTNQTSMYLCASTKGGTRQSAQHFGDGTRLSIL.

The chain couples TRBV20-1 to TRBJ1-5; no clear D. Deletions cut 4 bases from V and 5 bases from J, with 15 bases between. Germline values: CDR1 DFQATT, CDR2 SNEGSKA (reference sequence). The CDR3 totals 14 residues. The CDR3 sequence: CSAKAHAGDQPQHF. In DNA, the CDR3 is TGCAGTGCTAAGGCACACGCTGGGGATCAGCCCCAGCATTTT.

The chain combines TRBV7-2 with TRBJ2-7; 8 bases are shared with TRBD2. Per the germline V gene, CDR1 is SGHTA and CDR2 is FQGNSA. The length of the CDR3 is 13 residues. The V gene end was trimmed by 2 bases and the J gene end by 12 bases; junction bases not matched to a gene: 9. The CDR3 bases are TGTGCCAGCAGCTTAATACTCCGGGAGGGTGGGTACTTC. Translation: CASSLILREGGYF.

The V and J genes are TRBV20-1 and TRBJ2-5; D gene unclear. Trimming took off 4 bases at V and 4 bases at J, with 16 bases between the two ends. Germline CDR1 and CDR2: DFQATT and SNEGSKA (reference sequence). This CDR3 comprises 14 residues. CDR3 protein: CSAKGPERRETQYF. The DNA for the CDR3 is TGCAGTGCTAAGGGTCCGGAGCGCCGAGAGACCCAGTACTTC.

The sample holds many counts of this clonotype. This chain uses TRBV11-3 with TRBJ2-5; D gene unclear. V lost 0 bases to trimming and J lost 5 bases, with 10 bases between them. The CDR3 runs 14 residues. Looked up from germline, CDR1 is SGHNT and CDR2 is YENEEA. CDR3 bases: TGTGCCAGCAGCTTAGATTTAACCCTGGAGACCCAGTACTTC. Amino acid sequence: CASSLDLTLETQYF.

The chain employs TRBV5-5 and TRBJ2-7, with unresolved D. This CDR3 comprises 15 residues. Trimming took off 4 bases at V and 0 bases at J, with 14 bases between the two ends. Germline V gene sequence: CDR1 SGHKS, CDR2 YYEKEE (reference sequence). The CDR3 spells CASSPGSLRSYEQYF. Here the CDR3 DNA reads TGTGCCAGCAGCCCTGGGTCCTTACGCTCCTACGAGCAGTACTTC.

This clonotype was seen only a few times. The CDR3 coding sequence is TGTGCCAGCAGTTCCACAGGGAGGTCCTACGAGCAGTACTTC. Its protein product is CASSSTGRSYEQYF. This rearrangement joins TRBV7-2 to TRBJ2-7; the D call may be TRBD1 or TRBD2 (6 bases each). The CDR3 runs to 14 residues. The germline gives CDR1 SGHTA, CDR2 FQGNSA. V lost 6 bases to trimming and J lost 1 base, with 13 bases between them.

V is TRBV25-1 and J is TRBJ2-6; a weak D match, TRBD2 (6 bases). Deletions cut 2 bases from V and 4 bases from J, with 12 bases between. Germline V lookup: CDR1 MGHDK, CDR2 SYGVNS. This CDR3 is built from 16 residues. The CDR3 spells CASSEGGESGANVLTF. The CDR3 bases are TGTGCCAGCAGTGAAGGAGGGGAAAGCGGGGCCAACGTCCTGACTTTC.

This clonotype appeared a few times. The V gene is TRBV5-1, the J gene TRBJ2-7; 8 nucleotides agree with TRBD2. CDR1 and CDR2 from the germline V gene are SGHRS and YFSETQ. The length of the CDR3 is 15 residues. The V gene end was trimmed by 1 base and the J gene end by 5 bases; junction bases not matched to a gene: 8. The CDR3 coding sequence is TGCGCCAGCAGCTTGACTAGCGGCCCTGTAGACGAGCAGTACTTC. Its translation is CASSLTSGPVDEQYF.

The V gene is TRBV4-2, the J gene TRBJ2-6, with no clear D. Germline loops: CDR1 LGHNA, CDR2 YNFKEQ. The CDR3 loop spans 17 amino acids. Trimming took off 1 base at V and 0 bases at J, with 10 bases between the two ends. CDR3 nucleotide sequence: TGTGCCAGCAGCCAAGCGGACGGAGCCTCTGGGGCCAACGTCCTGACTTTC. Its translation: CASSQADGASGANVLTF.

The V and J genes are TRBV20-1 and TRBJ2-1; 12 nucleotides agree with TRBD1. Germline-derived CDR1 and CDR2 are DFQATT and SNEGSKA (reference sequence). The CDR3 has 19 residues. J gave up 4 bases and V 4 bases, and 17 bases lay outside the gene matches. The CDR3 spells CSATLSGQGAPTLYNEQFF. The CDR3 DNA reads as TGCAGTGCTACACTATCGGGACAGGGGGCCCCTACCCTTTACAATGAGCAGTTCTTC.

This sequence joins TRBV12-3 or TRBV12-4 and TRBJ2-5, with a possible D match to TRBD2 (5 bases). V shed 7 bases and J shed 4 bases, with 19 bases lying between them. The CDR3 covers 15 residues. The CDR3 loop is CASTRAGSLRETQYF. The CDR3 nucleotides read TGTGCCAGCACTCGGGCGGGCAGTTTGAGAGAGACCCAGTACTTC.

This sequence joins TRBV28 and TRBJ2-1, with 7 bases aligning to TRBD1. The CDR3 is 16 residues long. CDR1 MDHEN and CDR2 SYDVKM come from the germline V gene. V lost 5 bases and J lost 0; bases outside the gene matches: 7. The CDR3 DNA sequence: TGTGCCAGCAGTCCCTGGGACAGCGCCTCCTACAATGAGCAGTTCTTC. It codes for CASSPWDSASYNEQFF. The complete variable domain, with remaining parts taken from reference TRBV28 and TRBJ2-1, reads DVKVTQSSRYLVKRTGEKVFLECVQDMDHENMFWYRQDPGLGLRLIYFSYDVKMKEKGDIPEGYSVSREKKERFSLILESASTNQTSMYLCASSPWDSASYNEQFFGPGTRLTVL.

V usage is TRBV5-1 and J usage is TRBJ2-2; D is uncertain. This CDR3 contains 15 residues. Germline V lookup: CDR1 SGHRS, CDR2 YFSETQ. Trimming took 1 base from V and 2 from J, leaving 9 bases between them. This chain's CDR3 is CASSLNSYNTGELFF. Here the CDR3 DNA reads TGCGCCAGCAGCTTGAACAGTTACAACACCGGGGAGCTGTTTTTT.

The V call is TRBV29-1, the J call TRBJ2-6; perhaps TRBD2 as D (6 bases). Trimming stripped 5 bases from V and 2 bases from J, with 7 bases between. CDR3 length: 13 amino acids. Per the germline V gene, CDR1 is SQVTM and CDR2 is ANQGSEA. CDR3 nucleotide sequence: TGCAGCGTTTCGGGGGCTGGGGCCAACGTCCTGACTTTC. This codes for CSVSGAGANVLTF.

The chain has TRBV5-1 and TRBJ2-3; D tentatively reads TRBD1 or TRBD2 (5 bases each). V lost 1 base, J lost 5 bases, and 11 bases lay in between. CDR1 and CDR2 (germline): SGHRS, YFSETQ. CDR3 length: 14 residues. The CDR3 loop reads CASSLLGVEDTQYF. The CDR3 DNA sequence: TGCGCCAGCAGCTTGCTGGGGGTGGAAGATACGCAGTATTTT. Drawing the rest from reference TRBV5-1 and TRBJ2-3, the complete variable domain is KAGVTQTPRYLIKTRGQQVTLSCSPISGHRSVSWYQQTPGQGLQFLFEYFSETQRNKGNFPGRFSGRQFSNSRSEMNVSTLELGDSALYLCASSLLGVEDTQYFGPGTRLTVL.

This clonotype was seen a handful of times. The chain links TRBV25-1 to TRBJ2-5; D might be TRBD1 (6 bases). The germline V and J ends were trimmed by 5 bases and 1 base, with 14 bases remaining between them. The CDR3 has 15 amino acids. Germline V gives CDR1 MGHDK, CDR2 SYGVNS. The CDR3 loop reads CASSPTTGAQETQYF. The CDR3 DNA is TGTGCCAGCAGTCCAACGACAGGCGCCCAAGAGACCCAGTACTTC. Based on the CDR3 plus reference TRBV25-1 and TRBJ2-5, the full variable domain is EADIYQTPRYLVIGTGKKITLECSQTMGHDKMYWYQQDPGMELHLIHYSYGVNSTEKGDLSSESTVSRIRTEHFPLTLESARPSHTSQYLCASSPTTGAQETQYFGPGTRLLVL.

V usage is TRBV12-3 or TRBV12-4 and J usage is TRBJ1-5; a weak D match, TRBD1 (6 bases). The CDR3 loop spans 13 amino acids. V was trimmed by 5 bases and J by 5 bases, leaving 10 bases between them. The CDR3 DNA follows: TGTGCCAGCAGTCAGGGGAGGCATCAGCCCCAGCATTTT. It codes for CASSQGRHQPQHF.

This clonotype was seen many times. The chain carries TRBV20-1 and TRBJ2-7; a possible D gene is TRBD2 (5 bases). Germline CDR1 reads DFQATT; CDR2 reads SNEGSKA (reference sequence). Trimming removed 6 bases from V and 3 bases from J, with 18 bases in between. The CDR3 is made up of 14 amino acids. The CDR3 DNA sequence: TGCAGTGCCCCCCCCGGGAAAGCGAGCTACGAGCAGTACTTC. Protein: CSAPPGKASYEQYF.

In this sample, this clonotype turned up a few times. J is TRBJ2-3 and V is TRBV18; D might be TRBD1 (6 bases). The germline V and J ends were trimmed by 2 bases and 4 bases, with 7 bases remaining between them. The CDR3 runs 13 residues. Germline lookup yields CDR1 KGHSH and CDR2 LQKENI. The CDR3 protein is CASSPGGPDTQYF. In DNA, the CDR3 is TGTGCCAGCTCACCAGGGGGCCCAGATACGCAGTATTTT.